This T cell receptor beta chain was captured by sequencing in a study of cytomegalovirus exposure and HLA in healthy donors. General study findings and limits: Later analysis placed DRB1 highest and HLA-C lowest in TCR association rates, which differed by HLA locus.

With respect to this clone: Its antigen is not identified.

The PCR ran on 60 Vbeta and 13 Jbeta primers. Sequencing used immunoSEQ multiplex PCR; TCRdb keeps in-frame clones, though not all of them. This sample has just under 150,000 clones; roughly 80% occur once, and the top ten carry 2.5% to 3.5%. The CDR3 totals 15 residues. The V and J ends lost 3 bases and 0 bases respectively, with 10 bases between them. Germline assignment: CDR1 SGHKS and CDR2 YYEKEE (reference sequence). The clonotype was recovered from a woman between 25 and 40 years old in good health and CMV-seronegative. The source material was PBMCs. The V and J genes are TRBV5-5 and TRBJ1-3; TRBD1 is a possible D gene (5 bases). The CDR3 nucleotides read TGTGCCAGCAGCTCCGACAGCGACTCTGGAAACACCATATATTTT. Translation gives CASSSDSDSGNTIYF. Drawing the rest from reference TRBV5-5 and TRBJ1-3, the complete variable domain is DAGVTQSPTHLIKTRGQQVTLRCSPISGHKSVSWYQQVLGQGPQFIFQYYEKEERGRGNFPDRFSARQFPNYSSELNVNALLLGDSALYLCASSSDSDSGNTIYFGEGSWLTVV.